A single T cell receptor (beta chain) is shown here with its context. Its antigen is still unknown. The assay was immunoSEQ multiplex PCR, and TCRdb's table has in-frame clones only and misses some. Altogether about 470,000 clones are present, 80% to 95% being singletons, with the ten largest covering approximately 4.3%. Treatment meaning: 15 to 20 received Ad26.COV2.S at low or high dose, single or two shots; roughly five received placebo; per-sample allocation not given. The samples date from day 63 after the first vaccine or placebo injection. This specimen comes from a study of Ad26.COV2.S vaccination and SARS-CoV-2 variants. Study-level findings and limits: It was found that vaccine and placebo recipients had similar non-spike TCR breadth.

The receptor's source is a person aged 18-65 years who received the Ad26.COV2.S COVID-19 vaccine or a placebo. The starting material was peripheral blood, obtained in a trial of Ad26.COV2.S vaccine versus placebo.

The CDR3 DNA sequence: TGTGCCAGCAGTTTGGTGGTAGCGGGTGGCTATTCCTACAATGAGCAGTTCTTC. Residues: CASSLVVAGGYSYNEQFF. The J gene is TRBJ2-1, the V gene TRBV28; 7 nucleotides align to TRBD2. CDR3 size: 18 residues. Trimming cost V 3 bases and J 1 base; bases outside gene matches: 12. From germline, CDR1 is MDHEN and CDR2 SYDVKM.